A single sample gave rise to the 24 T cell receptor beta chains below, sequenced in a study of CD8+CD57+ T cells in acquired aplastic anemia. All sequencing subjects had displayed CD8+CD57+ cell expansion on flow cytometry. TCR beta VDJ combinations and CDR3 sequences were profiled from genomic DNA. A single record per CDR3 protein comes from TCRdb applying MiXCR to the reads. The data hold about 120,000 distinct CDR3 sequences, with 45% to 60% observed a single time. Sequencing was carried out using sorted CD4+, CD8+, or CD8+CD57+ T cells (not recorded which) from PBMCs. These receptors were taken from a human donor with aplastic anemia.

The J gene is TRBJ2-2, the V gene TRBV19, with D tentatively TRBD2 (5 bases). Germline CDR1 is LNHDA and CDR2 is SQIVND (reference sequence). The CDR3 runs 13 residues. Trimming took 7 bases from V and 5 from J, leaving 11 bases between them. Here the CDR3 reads CASTVGITGELFF. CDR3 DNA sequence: TGTGCCAGTACCGTCGGGATTACCGGGGAGCTGTTTTTT.

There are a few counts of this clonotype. The CDR3 region has the DNA TGCAGCGTAATACAGGGGGGCACTGAAGCTTTCTTT. Its translation: CSVIQGGTEAFF. The V and J genes are TRBV29-1 and TRBJ1-1; 8 nucleotides align to TRBD1. The CDR3 loop spans 12 amino acids. Germline lookup yields CDR1 SQVTM and CDR2 ANQGSEA. V shed 6 bases, J shed 4 bases, and the junction held 4 bases outside the gene matches.

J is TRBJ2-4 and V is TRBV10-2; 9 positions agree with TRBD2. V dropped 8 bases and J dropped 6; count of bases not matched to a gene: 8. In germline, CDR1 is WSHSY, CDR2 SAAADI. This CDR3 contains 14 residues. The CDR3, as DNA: TGCGCCAGCCTAGAACCGGGACTAGCAAACATTCAGTACTTC. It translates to CASLEPGLANIQYF.

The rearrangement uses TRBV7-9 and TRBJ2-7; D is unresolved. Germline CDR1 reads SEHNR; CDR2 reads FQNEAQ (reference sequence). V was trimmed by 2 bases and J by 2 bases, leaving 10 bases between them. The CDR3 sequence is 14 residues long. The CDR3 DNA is TGTGCCAGCAGCTTATTAGGACCCACCTACGAGCAGTACTTC. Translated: CASSLLGPTYEQYF.

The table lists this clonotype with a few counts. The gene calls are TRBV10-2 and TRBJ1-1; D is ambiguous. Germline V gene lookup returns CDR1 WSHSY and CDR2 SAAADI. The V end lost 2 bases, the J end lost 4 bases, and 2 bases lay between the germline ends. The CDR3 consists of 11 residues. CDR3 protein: CASSEATEAFF. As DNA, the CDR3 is TGCGCCAGCAGTGAGGCCACTGAAGCTTTCTTT.

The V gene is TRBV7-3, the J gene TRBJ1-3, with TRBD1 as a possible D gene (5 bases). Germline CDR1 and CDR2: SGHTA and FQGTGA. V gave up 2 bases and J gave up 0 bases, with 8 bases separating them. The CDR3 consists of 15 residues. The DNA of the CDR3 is TGTGCCAGCAGCTTAGCGGACAACTCTGGAAACACCATATATTTT. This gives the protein CASSLADNSGNTIYF.

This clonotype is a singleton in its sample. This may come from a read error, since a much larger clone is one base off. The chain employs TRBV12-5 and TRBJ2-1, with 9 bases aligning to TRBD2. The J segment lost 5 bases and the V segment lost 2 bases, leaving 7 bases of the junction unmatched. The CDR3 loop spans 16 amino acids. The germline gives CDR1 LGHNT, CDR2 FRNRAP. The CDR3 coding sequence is TGTGCTAGTGGTTTGATAGGGACTAGCCGAGACAATGAGCAGTTCTTC. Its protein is CASGLIGTSRDNEQFF.

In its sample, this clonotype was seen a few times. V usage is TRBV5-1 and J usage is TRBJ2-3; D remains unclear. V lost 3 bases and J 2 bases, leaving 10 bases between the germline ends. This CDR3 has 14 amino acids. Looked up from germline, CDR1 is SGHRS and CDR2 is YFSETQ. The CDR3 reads CASSSTTSTDTQYF. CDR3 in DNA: TGCGCCAGCAGCTCTACTACCTCCACAGATACGCAGTATTTT.

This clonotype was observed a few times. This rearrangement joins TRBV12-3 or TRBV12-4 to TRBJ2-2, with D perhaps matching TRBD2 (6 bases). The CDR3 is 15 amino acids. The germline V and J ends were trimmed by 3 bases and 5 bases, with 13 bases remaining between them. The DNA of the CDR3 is TGTGCCAGCAGTTTTGGGGGAGGTGGGACCGGGGAGCTGTTTTTT. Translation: CASSFGGGGTGELFF.

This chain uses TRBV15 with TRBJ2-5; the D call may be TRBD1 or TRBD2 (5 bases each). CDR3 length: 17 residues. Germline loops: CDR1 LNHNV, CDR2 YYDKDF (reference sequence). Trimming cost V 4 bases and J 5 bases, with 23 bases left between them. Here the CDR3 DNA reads TGTGCCACCAGCACCCATTCCGGGGCTAGGATCGGCGAGACCCAGTACTTC. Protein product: CATSTHSGARIGETQYF.

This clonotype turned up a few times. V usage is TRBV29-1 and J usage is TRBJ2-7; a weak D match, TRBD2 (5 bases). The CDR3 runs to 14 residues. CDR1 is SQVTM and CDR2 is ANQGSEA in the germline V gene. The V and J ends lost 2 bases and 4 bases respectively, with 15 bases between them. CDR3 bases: TGCAGCGTTGAACTCGTCCGGACTGGTTACGAGCAGTACTTC. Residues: CSVELVRTGYEQYF.

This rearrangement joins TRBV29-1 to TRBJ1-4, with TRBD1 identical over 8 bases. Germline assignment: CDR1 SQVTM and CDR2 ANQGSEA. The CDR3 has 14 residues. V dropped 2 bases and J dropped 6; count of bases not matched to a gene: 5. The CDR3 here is CSVERQGAYEKLFF. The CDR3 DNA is TGCAGCGTTGAAAGGCAGGGGGCTTATGAAAAACTGTTTTTT. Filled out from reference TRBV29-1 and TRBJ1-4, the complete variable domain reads SAVISQKPSRDICQRGTSLTIQCQVDSQVTMMFWYRQQPGQSLTLIATANQGSEATYESGFVIDKFPISRPNLTFSTLTVSNMSPEDSSIYLCSVERQGAYEKLFFGSGTQLSVL.

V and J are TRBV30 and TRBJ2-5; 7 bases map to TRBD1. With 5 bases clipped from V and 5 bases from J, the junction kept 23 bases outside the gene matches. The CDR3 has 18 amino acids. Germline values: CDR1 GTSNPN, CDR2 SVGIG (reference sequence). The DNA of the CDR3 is TGTGCCTGGGCCTCGCCGACAGGGAATGTAGGTTTTCGGGAGACCCAGTACTTC. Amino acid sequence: CAWASPTGNVGFRETQYF. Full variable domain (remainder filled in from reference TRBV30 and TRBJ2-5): SQTIHQWPATLVQPVGSPLSLECTVEGTSNPNLYWYRQAAGRGLQLLFYSVGIGQISSEVPQNLSASRPQDRQFILSSKKLLLSDSGFYLCAWASPTGNVGFRETQYFGPGTRLLVL.

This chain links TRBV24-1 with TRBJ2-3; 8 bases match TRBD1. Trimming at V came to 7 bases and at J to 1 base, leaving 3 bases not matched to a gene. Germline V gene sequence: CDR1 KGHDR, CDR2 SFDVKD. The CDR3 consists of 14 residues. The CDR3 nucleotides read TGTGCCACCAGGGGACAGGAGGGCACAGATACGCAGTATTTT. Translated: CATRGQEGTDTQYF.

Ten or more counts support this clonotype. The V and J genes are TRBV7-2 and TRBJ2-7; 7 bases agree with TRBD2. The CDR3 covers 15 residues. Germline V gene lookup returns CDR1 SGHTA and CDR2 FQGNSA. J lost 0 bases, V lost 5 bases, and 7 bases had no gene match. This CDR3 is CASSGGEGRSYEQYF. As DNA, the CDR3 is TGTGCCAGCAGCGGAGGGGAGGGCCGCTCCTACGAGCAGTACTTC.

CDR3 sequence reads: CASSVVVNSPQHF. The CDR3 DNA reads TGTGCCAGCAGCGTAGTAGTAAATTCACCCCAGCATTTT. The chain combines TRBV9 with TRBJ1-5; D is ambiguous. The CDR3 is 13 residues long. V was trimmed by 0 bases and J by 10 bases, leaving 11 bases between them. CDR1 and CDR2 (germline): SGDLS, YYNGEE.

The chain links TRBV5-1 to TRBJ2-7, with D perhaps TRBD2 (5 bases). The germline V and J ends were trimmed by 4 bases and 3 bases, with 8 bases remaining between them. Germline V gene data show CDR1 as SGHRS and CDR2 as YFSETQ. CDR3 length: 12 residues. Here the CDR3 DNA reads TGCGCCAGCAGCCGGGATAGCTACGAGCAGTACTTC. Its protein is CASSRDSYEQYF. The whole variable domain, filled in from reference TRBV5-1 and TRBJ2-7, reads KAGVTQTPRYLIKTRGQQVTLSCSPISGHRSVSWYQQTPGQGLQFLFEYFSETQRNKGNFPGRFSGRQFSNSRSEMNVSTLELGDSALYLCASSRDSYEQYFGPGTRLTVT.

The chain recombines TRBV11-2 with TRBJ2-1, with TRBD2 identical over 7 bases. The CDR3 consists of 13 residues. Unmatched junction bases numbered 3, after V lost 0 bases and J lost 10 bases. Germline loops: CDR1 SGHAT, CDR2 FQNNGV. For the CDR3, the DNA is TGTGCCAGCAGCTTAGATTCCGGGGGGGAGCAGTTCTTC. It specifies CASSLDSGGEQFF.

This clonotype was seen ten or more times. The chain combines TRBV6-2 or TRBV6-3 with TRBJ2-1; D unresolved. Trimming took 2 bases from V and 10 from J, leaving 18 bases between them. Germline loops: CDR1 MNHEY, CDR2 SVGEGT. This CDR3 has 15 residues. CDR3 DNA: TGTGCCAGCAGTTACACCTCATTCATGGACGGCGAGCAGTTCTTC. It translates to CASSYTSFMDGEQFF.

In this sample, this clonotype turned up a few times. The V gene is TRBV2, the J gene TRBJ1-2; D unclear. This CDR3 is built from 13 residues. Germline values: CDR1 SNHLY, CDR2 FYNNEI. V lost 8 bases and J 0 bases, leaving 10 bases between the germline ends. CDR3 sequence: CASFRLANYGYTF. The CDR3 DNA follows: TGTGCCAGCTTCAGGTTAGCTAACTATGGCTACACCTTC.

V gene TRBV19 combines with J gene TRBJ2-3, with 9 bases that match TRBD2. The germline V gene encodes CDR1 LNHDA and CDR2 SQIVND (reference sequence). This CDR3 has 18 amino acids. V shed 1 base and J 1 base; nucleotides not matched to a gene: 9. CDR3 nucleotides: TGTGCCAGTAGTATAGCCATACTACCTAGCGGGGGCACAGATACGCAGTATTTT. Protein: CASSIAILPSGGTDTQYF.

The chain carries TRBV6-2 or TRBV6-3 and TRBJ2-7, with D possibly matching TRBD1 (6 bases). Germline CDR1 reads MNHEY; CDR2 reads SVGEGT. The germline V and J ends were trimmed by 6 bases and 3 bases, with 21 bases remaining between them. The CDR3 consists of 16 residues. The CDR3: CASRGTEGQLFYEQYF. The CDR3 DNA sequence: TGTGCCAGCAGAGGAACCGAGGGACAACTTTTCTACGAGCAGTACTTC.

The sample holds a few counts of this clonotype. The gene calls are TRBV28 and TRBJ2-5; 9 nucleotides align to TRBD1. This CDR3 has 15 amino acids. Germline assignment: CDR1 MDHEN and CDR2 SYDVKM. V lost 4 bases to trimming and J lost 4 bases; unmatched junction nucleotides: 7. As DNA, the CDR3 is TGTGCCAGCAGTTCCCTTCTACAGGGGGCAGAGACCCAGTACTTC. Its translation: CASSSLLQGAETQYF. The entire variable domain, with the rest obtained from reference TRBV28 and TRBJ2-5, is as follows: DVKVTQSSRYLVKRTGEKVFLECVQDMDHENMFWYRQDPGLGLRLIYFSYDVKMKEKGDIPEGYSVSREKKERFSLILESASTNQTSMYLCASSSLLQGAETQYFGPGTRLLVL.

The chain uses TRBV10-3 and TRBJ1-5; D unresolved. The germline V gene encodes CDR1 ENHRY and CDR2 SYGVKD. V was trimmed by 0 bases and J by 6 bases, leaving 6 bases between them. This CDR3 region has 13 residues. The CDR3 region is CAISESIGQPQHF. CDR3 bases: TGTGCCATCAGTGAGTCGATTGGTCAGCCCCAGCATTTT.